The subject of this entry is one T cell receptor (beta chain). Assignments of participants to cohorts depended upon their own reported clinical history. The CDR3 is 16 amino acids. Germline lookup yields CDR1 DFQATT and CDR2 SNEGSKA (reference sequence). The ends lost 3 bases at V and 7 bases at J; junction bases unmatched: 14. This sample is part of a study of blood T cell repertoires in COVID-19. For the study at large: Sources were T cells, B-cell-depleted T cells, or PBMCs; the material itself was cDNA or gDNA.

Generated by immunoSEQ multiplex PCR, the TCRdb table keeps only in-frame clones and is missing some. This table holds roughly 250,000 clones, roughly 86% found once. This TCR came from a middle-aged woman with acute COVID-19. This sequence joins TRBV20-1 and TRBJ2-7; 11 bases are a match to TRBD2. The sample consisted of PBMCs or T cells enriched from blood (not recorded which). The CDR3 loop reads CSASSRLTSGTDEQYF. DNA for the CDR3: TGCAGTGCTAGTAGCCGGTTGACTAGCGGGACAGATGAGCAGTACTTC.